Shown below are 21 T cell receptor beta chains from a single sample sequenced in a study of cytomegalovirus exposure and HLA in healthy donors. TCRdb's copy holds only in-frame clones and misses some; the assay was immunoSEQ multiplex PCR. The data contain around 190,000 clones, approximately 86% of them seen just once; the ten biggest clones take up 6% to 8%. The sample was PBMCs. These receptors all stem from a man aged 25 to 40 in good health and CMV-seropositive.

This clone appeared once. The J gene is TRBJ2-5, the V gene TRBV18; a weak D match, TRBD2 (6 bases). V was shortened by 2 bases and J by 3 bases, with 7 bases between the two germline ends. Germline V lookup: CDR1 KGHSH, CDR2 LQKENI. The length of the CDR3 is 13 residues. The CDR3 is CASSPEREETQYF. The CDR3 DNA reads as TGTGCCAGCTCACCAGAGCGGGAAGAGACCCAGTACTTC.

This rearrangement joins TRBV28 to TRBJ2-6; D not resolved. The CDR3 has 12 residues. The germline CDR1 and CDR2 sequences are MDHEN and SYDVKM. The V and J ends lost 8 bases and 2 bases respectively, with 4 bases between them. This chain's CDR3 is CASGTGANVLTF. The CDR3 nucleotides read TGTGCCAGCGGGACTGGGGCCAACGTCCTGACTTTC.

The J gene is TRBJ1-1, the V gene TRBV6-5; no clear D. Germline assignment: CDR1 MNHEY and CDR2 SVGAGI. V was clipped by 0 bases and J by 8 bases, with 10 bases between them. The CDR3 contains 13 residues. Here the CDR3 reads CASSYSRTGEAFF. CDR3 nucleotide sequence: TGTGCCAGCAGTTACTCGAGGACGGGGGAAGCTTTCTTT.

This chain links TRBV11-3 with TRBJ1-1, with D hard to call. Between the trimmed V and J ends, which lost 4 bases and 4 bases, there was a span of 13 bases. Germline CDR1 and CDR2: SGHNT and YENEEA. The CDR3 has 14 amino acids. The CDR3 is CASSSHGEGTEAFF. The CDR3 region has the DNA TGTGCCAGCAGCTCCCACGGGGAAGGCACTGAAGCTTTCTTT.

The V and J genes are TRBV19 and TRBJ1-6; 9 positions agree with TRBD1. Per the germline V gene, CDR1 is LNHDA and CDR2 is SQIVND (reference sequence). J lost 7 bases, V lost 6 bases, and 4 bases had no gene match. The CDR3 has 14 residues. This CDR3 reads CASRKDRGNSPLHF. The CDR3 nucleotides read TGTGCCAGTAGGAAGGACAGGGGAAATTCACCCCTCCACTTT.

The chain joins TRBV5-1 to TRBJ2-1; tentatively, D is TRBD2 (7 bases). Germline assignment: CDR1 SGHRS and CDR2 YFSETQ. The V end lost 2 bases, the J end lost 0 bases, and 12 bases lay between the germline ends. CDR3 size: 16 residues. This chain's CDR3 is CASSLTGGRSYNEQFF. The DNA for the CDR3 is TGCGCCAGCAGCTTAACGGGGGGCCGCTCCTACAATGAGCAGTTCTTC.

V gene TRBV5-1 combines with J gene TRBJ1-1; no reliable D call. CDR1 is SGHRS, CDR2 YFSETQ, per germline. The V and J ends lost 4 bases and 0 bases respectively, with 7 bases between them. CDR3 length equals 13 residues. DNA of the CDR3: TGCGCCAGCAGCCCCCCTATGAACACTGAAGCTTTCTTT. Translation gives CASSPPMNTEAFF.

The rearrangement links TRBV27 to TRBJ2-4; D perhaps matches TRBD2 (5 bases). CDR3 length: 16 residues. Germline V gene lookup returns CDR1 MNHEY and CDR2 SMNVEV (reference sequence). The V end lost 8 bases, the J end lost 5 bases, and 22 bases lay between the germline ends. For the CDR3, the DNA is TGTGCCAGCCGACGGGGATCGGGATACTCCGAAAACATTCAGTACTTC. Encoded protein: CASRRGSGYSENIQYF.

CDR3: CASSLTEAYYPQHF. DNA for the CDR3: TGTGCCAGCAGTTTGACAGAGGCGTATTATCCCCAGCATTTT. The chain links TRBV27 to TRBJ1-5; tentative D call: TRBD1 (5 bases). The germline CDR1 and CDR2 sequences are MNHEY and SMNVEV (reference sequence). This CDR3 has 14 amino acids. Trimming stripped 3 bases from V and 10 bases from J, with 16 bases between.

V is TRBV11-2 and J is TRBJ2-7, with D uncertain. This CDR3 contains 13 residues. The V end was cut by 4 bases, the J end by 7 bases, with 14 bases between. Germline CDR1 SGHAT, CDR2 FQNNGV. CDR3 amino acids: CASSSPGVREQYF. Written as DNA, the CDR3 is TGTGCCAGCAGCTCCCCGGGCGTCCGGGAGCAGTACTTC.

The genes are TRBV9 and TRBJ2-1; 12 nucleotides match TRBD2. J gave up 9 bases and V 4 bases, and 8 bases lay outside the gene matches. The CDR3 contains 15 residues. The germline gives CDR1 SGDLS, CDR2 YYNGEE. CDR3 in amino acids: CASSPRLAGEGEQFF. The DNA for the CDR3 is TGTGCCAGCAGCCCTCGACTAGCGGGAGAGGGTGAGCAGTTCTTC.

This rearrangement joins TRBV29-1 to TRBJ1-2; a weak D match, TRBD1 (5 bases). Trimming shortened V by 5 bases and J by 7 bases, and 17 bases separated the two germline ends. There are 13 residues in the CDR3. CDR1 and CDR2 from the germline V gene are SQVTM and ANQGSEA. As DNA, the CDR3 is TGCAGCGTTTCGTCGGGGACGGCTATTGGCTACACCTTC. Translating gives CSVSSGTAIGYTF. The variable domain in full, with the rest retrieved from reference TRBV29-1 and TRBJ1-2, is SAVISQKPSRDICQRGTSLTIQCQVDSQVTMMFWYRQQPGQSLTLIATANQGSEATYESGFVIDKFPISRPNLTFSTLTVSNMSPEDSSIYLCSVSSGTAIGYTFGSGTRLTVV.

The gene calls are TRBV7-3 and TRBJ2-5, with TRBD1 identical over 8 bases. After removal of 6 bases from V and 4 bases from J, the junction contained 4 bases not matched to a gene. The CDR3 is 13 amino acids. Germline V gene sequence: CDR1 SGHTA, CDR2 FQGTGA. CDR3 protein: CASRQGAGETQYF. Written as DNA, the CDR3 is TGTGCCAGCAGGCAGGGGGCGGGAGAGACCCAGTACTTC.

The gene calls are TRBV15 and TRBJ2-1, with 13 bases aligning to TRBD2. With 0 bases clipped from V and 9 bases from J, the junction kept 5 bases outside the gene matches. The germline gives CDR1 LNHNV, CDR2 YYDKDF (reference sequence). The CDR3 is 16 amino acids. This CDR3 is CATSRDLLAGGGEQFF. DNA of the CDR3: TGTGCCACCAGCAGAGATCTACTAGCGGGAGGGGGTGAGCAGTTCTTC.

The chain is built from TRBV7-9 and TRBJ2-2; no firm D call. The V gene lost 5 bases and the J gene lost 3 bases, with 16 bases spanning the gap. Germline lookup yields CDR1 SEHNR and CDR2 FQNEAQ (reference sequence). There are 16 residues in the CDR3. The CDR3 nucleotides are TGTGCCAGCAGCCACCCCAAGGGAAGAGACACCGGGGAGCTGTTTTTT. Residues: CASSHPKGRDTGELFF.

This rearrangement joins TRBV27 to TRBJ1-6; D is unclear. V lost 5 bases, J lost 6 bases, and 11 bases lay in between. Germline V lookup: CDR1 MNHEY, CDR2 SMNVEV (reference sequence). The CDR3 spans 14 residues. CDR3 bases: TGTGCCAGCAGTAGCCCGTTGAGTAATTCACCCCTCCACTTT. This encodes CASSSPLSNSPLHF.

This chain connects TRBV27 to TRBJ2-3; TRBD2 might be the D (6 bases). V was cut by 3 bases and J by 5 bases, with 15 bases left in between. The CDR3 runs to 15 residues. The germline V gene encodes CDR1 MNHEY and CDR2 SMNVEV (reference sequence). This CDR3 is CASSFGTLRGDTQYF. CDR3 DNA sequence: TGTGCCAGCAGTTTCGGGACTTTGAGGGGAGATACGCAGTATTTT.

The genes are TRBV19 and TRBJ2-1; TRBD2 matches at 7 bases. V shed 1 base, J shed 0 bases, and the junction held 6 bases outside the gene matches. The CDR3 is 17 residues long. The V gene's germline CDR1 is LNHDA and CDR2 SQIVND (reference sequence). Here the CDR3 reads CASSIGVGGSSYNEQFF. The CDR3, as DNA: TGTGCCAGTAGTATAGGCGTGGGGGGGAGCTCCTACAATGAGCAGTTCTTC.

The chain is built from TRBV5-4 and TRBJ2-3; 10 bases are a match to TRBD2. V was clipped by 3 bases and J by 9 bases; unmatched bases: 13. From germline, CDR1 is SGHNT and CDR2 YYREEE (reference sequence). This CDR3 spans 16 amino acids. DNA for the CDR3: TGTGCCAGCAGCTCCCCTCTAGCGGGGGACCGGGACACGCAGTATTTT. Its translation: CASSSPLAGDRDTQYF.

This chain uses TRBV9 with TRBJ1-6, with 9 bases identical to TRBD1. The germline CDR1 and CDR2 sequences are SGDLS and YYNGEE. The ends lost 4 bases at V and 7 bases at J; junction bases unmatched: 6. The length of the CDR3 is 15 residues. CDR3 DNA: TGTGCCAGCAGCTACGGGGACAGGGAAAATTCACCCCTCCACTTT. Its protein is CASSYGDRENSPLHF. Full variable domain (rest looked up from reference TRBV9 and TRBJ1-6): DSGVTQTPKHLITATGQRVTLRCSPRSGDLSVYWYQQSLDQGLQFLIQYYNGEERAKGNILERFSAQQFPDLHSELNLSSLELGDSALYFCASSYGDRENSPLHFGNGTRLTVT.

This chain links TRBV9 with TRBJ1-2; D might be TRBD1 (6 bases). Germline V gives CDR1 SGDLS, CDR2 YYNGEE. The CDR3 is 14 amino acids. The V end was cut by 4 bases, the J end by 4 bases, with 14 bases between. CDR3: CASSQTTGTYGYTF. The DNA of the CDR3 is TGTGCCAGCAGCCAAACCACAGGGACCTATGGCTACACCTTC.